This T cell receptor (beta chain) was recorded in a study of blood T cell repertoires in COVID-19. Study summary: Samples came from the United States, Italy and Spain, spanning acute and convalescent COVID-19. T cells, B-cell-depleted T cells, or PBMCs provided the cDNA or gDNA that served as material.

Source study methods: Reference gene primer amplification gave nucleated cell count estimates. Produced via immunoSEQ multiplex PCR; TCRdb's table is partial and in-frame only. The DNA was the basis for D and trimming; V, J and clone size are from that table. In the table there are some 190,000 clones, roughly 88% of which are singletons. Individuals aged about 18 to 89 years were recruited from some 26 US areas. The receptor was isolated from a man in his forties or fifties with acute COVID-19. The sequencing input was PBMCs or T cells enriched from blood (not recorded which).

The CDR3 coding sequence is TGTGCCAGCAGCGTAGATAGGGGGAGGGCAGGCACAGATACGCAGTATTTT. This translates into CASSVDRGRAGTDTQYF. The chain couples TRBV9 to TRBJ2-3; D possibly corresponds to TRBD2 (7 bases). Germline loops: CDR1 SGDLS, CDR2 YYNGEE. The V gene lost 0 bases and the J gene lost 1 base, with 15 bases spanning the gap. The CDR3 loop spans 17 amino acids.